These 17 T cell receptor beta chains were all obtained from the same sample, sequenced in a study of quantifying T cell responses using KT2 cells. Whole-study context: cDNA was made from DNase-treated RNA using alpha and beta constant primers.

The cDNA 3' end received a ligated oligonucleotide with a UMI. First-round PCR used about 4 cycles and beta primers RC1.1 and RC1.2 covering TRBC1 and TRBC2. A single record per CDR3 protein comes from TCRdb applying MiXCR to the UMI-ligation and nested PCR reads. The data contain 45,000 to 65,000 distinct CDR3 sequences, around an eighth of them singletons. Sequenced input: PBMCs spiked with cells of the T cell clone KT2. The receptors derive from a human donor.

This clonotype was seen a few times. This rearrangement joins TRBV12-3 or TRBV12-4 to TRBJ2-1; 9 bases are shared with TRBD2. Trimming removed 5 bases from V and 9 bases from J; junction bases left unmatched: 8. The length of the CDR3 is 14 residues. CDR3 sequence (DNA): TGTGCCAGCAGTCCCTGGACTAGCGCGGGTGAGCAGTTCTTC. Encoded protein: CASSPWTSAGEQFF.

The V call is TRBV21-1, the J call TRBJ2-3; the table's D gene call, TRBD2, was not cross checked with the DNA. TRBV21-1 is reported as a pseudogene. The CDR3 has 20 amino acids. CDR3 protein: CASSVRLGLAGGLVGDTQYF. Here the CDR3 DNA reads TGTGCCAGCAGCGTTCGCCTGGGACTAGCGGGAGGGCTGGTAGGAGATACGCAGTATTTT.

The chain recombines TRBV19 with TRBJ2-1, with TRBD2 matching 9 bases. The J segment lost 5 bases and the V segment lost 5 bases, leaving 10 bases of the junction unmatched. The CDR3 is made up of 16 amino acids. Germline loops: CDR1 LNHDA, CDR2 SQIVND (reference sequence). The CDR3 protein is CASSPVGAGGDNEQFF. The CDR3 coding sequence is TGTGCCAGTAGTCCCGTGGGTGCGGGAGGGGACAATGAGCAGTTCTTC.

This clonotype was observed at least ten times. The chain links TRBV7-6 to TRBJ2-1, with D possibly TRBD2 on 5 matching bases. CDR3 length equals 17 residues. The V and J ends lost 0 bases and 0 bases respectively, with 12 bases between them. Germline assignment: CDR1 SGHVS and CDR2 FNYEAQ. The CDR3 nucleotides are TGTGCCAGCAGCTTAGCGTCGGGATCGAGCTCCTACAATGAGCAGTTCTTC. The encoded protein is CASSLASGSSSYNEQFF.

This sequence joins TRBV19 and TRBJ2-7, with 8 bases lining up with TRBD2. The ends lost 8 bases at V and 4 bases at J; junction bases unmatched: 13. The CDR3 length is 15 residues. Germline CDR1 and CDR2: LNHDA and SQIVND (reference sequence). The CDR3 spells CASGPGGALGYEQYF. In DNA, the CDR3 is TGTGCCAGTGGACCCGGGGGGGCCTTGGGTTACGAGCAGTACTTC. The full variable domain, in which reference TRBV19 and TRBJ2-7 provide the parts outside the CDR3, is DGGITQSPKYLFRKEGQNVTLSCEQNLNHDAMYWYRQDPGQGLRLIYYSQIVNDFQKGDIAEGYSVSREKKESFPLTVTSAQKNPTAFYLCASGPGGALGYEQYFGPGTRLTVT.

The chain joins TRBV5-8 to TRBJ2-3; D gene unclear. The V gene's germline CDR1 is SGHTS and CDR2 YDEGEE. The length of the CDR3 is 12 residues. Trimming left V 1 base short and J 4 bases short, with 4 bases between. CDR3 nucleotide sequence: TGTGCCAGCAGCTTGCATCCAGATACGCAGTATTTT. As protein: CASSLHPDTQYF.

The rearrangement uses TRBV5-4 and TRBJ1-6; tentatively, D is TRBD1 (6 bases). Per germline, CDR1 SGHNT and CDR2 YYREEE (reference sequence). This CDR3 is built from 15 residues. Trimming left V 0 bases short and J 9 bases short, with 13 bases between. The DNA for the CDR3 is TGTGCCAGCAGCTTGGACCAGGGGAGAGGTTCACCCCTCCACTTT. Amino acids: CASSLDQGRGSPLHF.

There are many counts of this clonotype. V gene TRBV4-2 combines with J gene TRBJ2-1, with TRBD2 identical over 12 bases. The CDR3 is 15 amino acids. V shed 1 base and J 15 bases; nucleotides not matched to a gene: 10. The germline gives CDR1 LGHNA, CDR2 YNFKEQ. The CDR3 protein is CASSQGTLAGGHPFF. The CDR3 nucleotides are TGTGCCAGCAGCCAAGGAACACTAGCGGGAGGCCACCCGTTCTTC.

A few counts support this clonotype. The V and J genes are TRBV5-6 and TRBJ2-2, with D hard to call. Germline V gene data show CDR1 as SGHDT and CDR2 as YYEEEE. The V end was cut by 1 base, the J end by 0 bases, with 7 bases between. This CDR3 region has 15 residues. The CDR3 loop reads CASSLLSANTGELFF. CDR3 sequence (DNA): TGTGCCAGCAGCTTGCTCTCTGCGAACACCGGGGAGCTGTTTTTT.

This clonotype was found many times. The rearrangement joins TRBV12-3 or TRBV12-4 to TRBJ1-6; no reliable D call. This CDR3 comprises 12 residues. V dropped 1 base and J dropped 13 bases, with 8 bases sitting between them. The CDR3 sequence: CASSLDPNPLHF. In DNA form, the CDR3 reads TGTGCCAGCAGTTTAGATCCCAACCCCCTCCACTTT.

This clonotype was found many times. The chain couples TRBV15 to TRBJ2-5; the D gene is possibly TRBD2 (7 bases). Trimming took 2 bases from V and 5 from J, leaving 15 bases between them. Germline CDR1 LNHNV, CDR2 YYDKDF (reference sequence). The CDR3 has 15 residues. CDR3 bases: TGTGCCACCAGCAGAAAGGGGGGGATTCCGGAGACCCAGTACTTC. It yields the protein CATSRKGGIPETQYF.

This clonotype was counted between two and nine times. The rearrangement links TRBV27 to TRBJ2-1, with D perhaps given as TRBD1 or TRBD2 (5 bases each). The CDR3 covers 14 residues. V gave up 2 bases and J gave up 10 bases, with 15 bases separating them. Germline V gene lookup returns CDR1 MNHEY and CDR2 SMNVEV (reference sequence). CDR3 bases: TGTGCCAGCAGTTTAGGTCCCGGCGAGGGGGAGCAGTTCTTC. Translation: CASSLGPGEGEQFF.

This clonotype was seen at least ten times. The rearrangement joins TRBV12-3 or TRBV12-4 to TRBJ1-1; D perhaps matches TRBD1 (5 bases). This CDR3 comprises 15 residues. The V gene lost 3 bases and the J gene lost 0 bases, with 11 bases spanning the gap. In nucleotides, the CDR3 is TGTGCCAGCAGTTTTCCCCAGGGTTTGAACACTGAAGCTTTCTTT. Its translation is CASSFPQGLNTEAFF.

This clonotype was seen a few times. The rearrangement links TRBV12-3 or TRBV12-4 to TRBJ1-2; no clear D. V lost 5 bases and J lost 4, with 11 bases in between. The CDR3 has 13 amino acids. In DNA form, the CDR3 reads TGTGCCAGCAGTACCGCCCGGGTCTATGGCTACACCTTC. It encodes CASSTARVYGYTF.

This clonotype was counted at least ten times. The rearrangement uses TRBV20-1 and TRBJ1-6; D is undetermined. CDR1 and CDR2 from the germline V gene are DFQATT and SNEGSKA (reference sequence). This CDR3 has 14 amino acids. V lost 0 bases and J 6 bases, leaving 9 bases between the germline ends. The CDR3, as DNA: TGCAGTGCTAGAGATTTAACAGTTAATTCACCCCTCCACTTT. It translates to CSARDLTVNSPLHF.

This clonotype has a handful of counts. The chain has TRBV6-2 or TRBV6-3 and TRBJ2-1, with 8 positions matching TRBD1. V lost 5 bases and J lost 3; bases outside the gene matches: 3. CDR1 and CDR2 from the germline V gene are MNHEY and SVGEGT. The CDR3 spans 14 residues. The CDR3 bases are TGTGCCAGCAGTCGACAGGGGAACTACAATGAGCAGTTCTTC. This encodes CASSRQGNYNEQFF.

The V gene is TRBV20-1, the J gene TRBJ1-3, with D possibly TRBD1 on 5 matching bases. The germline V gene encodes CDR1 DFQATT and CDR2 SNEGSKA (reference sequence). The CDR3 sequence is 14 residues long. V lost 5 bases to trimming and J lost 4 bases, with 15 bases between them. CDR3 amino acids: CSAPVRGMGNTIYF. DNA for the CDR3: TGCAGTGCTCCGGTCCGGGGGATGGGAAACACCATATATTTT.